Listed here are 11 T cell receptor beta chains from one sample, sequenced in a study of T cells in localized non-small cell lung cancer. TCRdb's table, derived via immunoSEQ multiplex PCR, lists solely in-frame clones and lacks some. The sample records 20,000 to 30,000 clones, about 88% being singletons. The source was peripheral blood, collected before any cancer treatment. Receptor source: a female donor over 55 with stage II squamous cell lung carcinoma.

The chain recombines TRBV28 with TRBJ2-1, with 14 bases fitting TRBD2. Per the germline V gene, CDR1 is MDHEN and CDR2 is SYDVKM. The CDR3 extends over 15 amino acids. With V trimmed by 7 bases and J by 4 bases, 3 bases remained unmatched. In DNA form, the CDR3 reads TGTGCCAGCATTCGGACTAGCGGGGGGTACAATGAGCAGTTCTTC. Its protein is CASIRTSGGYNEQFF. The full variable domain, in which reference TRBV28 and TRBJ2-1 provide the parts outside the CDR3, is DVKVTQSSRYLVKRTGEKVFLECVQDMDHENMFWYRQDPGLGLRLIYFSYDVKMKEKGDIPEGYSVSREKKERFSLILESASTNQTSMYLCASIRTSGGYNEQFFGPGTRLTVL.

The genes are TRBV29-1 and TRBJ2-3; D is undetermined. Germline V gene sequence: CDR1 SQVTM, CDR2 ANQGSEA. The CDR3 is 11 amino acids. The germline V and J ends were trimmed by 4 bases and 2 bases, with 4 bases remaining between them. CDR3 nucleotides: TGCAGCGTTGGGGTCACAGATACGCAGTATTTT. Protein product: CSVGVTDTQYF.

The chain is built from TRBV5-4 and TRBJ1-2; a possible D gene is TRBD1 (6 bases). Trimming took 7 bases from V and 4 from J, leaving 14 bases between them. The germline V gene has CDR1 SGHNT and CDR2 YYREEE (reference sequence). CDR3 length: 13 amino acids. CDR3 bases: TGTGCCAGCGCAGGCCGGGACACCTATGGCTACACCTTC. Encoded protein: CASAGRDTYGYTF.

The chain recombines TRBV11-3 with TRBJ2-5; 7 bases map to TRBD1. CDR1 and CDR2 from the germline V gene are SGHNT and YENEEA. There are 15 residues in the CDR3. J lost 1 base, V lost 1 base, and 3 bases had no gene match. The CDR3 nucleotides are TGTGCCAGCAGCTTAGGAGGGACAGTCCAAGAGACCCAGTACTTC. Translating gives CASSLGGTVQETQYF.

This chain connects TRBV25-1 to TRBJ2-7, with no clear D. The CDR3 extends over 15 amino acids. CDR1 is MGHDK and CDR2 is SYGVNS in the germline V gene. V lost 0 bases to trimming and J lost 0 bases, with 9 bases between them. As DNA, the CDR3 is TGTGCCAGCAGTGAATATCCGGAGAGCTCCTACGAGCAGTACTTC. It yields the protein CASSEYPESSYEQYF.

J is TRBJ2-3 and V is TRBV2; the D call may be TRBD1 or TRBD2 (6 bases each). The CDR3 contains 14 residues. Trimming removed 8 bases at V and 2 bases at J, with 14 bases between. Germline lookup yields CDR1 SNHLY and CDR2 FYNNEI. CDR3 amino acids: CASGRGEITDTQYF. In DNA form, the CDR3 reads TGTGCCAGCGGAAGGGGGGAAATCACAGATACGCAGTATTTT.

The V call is TRBV29-1, the J call TRBJ2-1; tentatively, D is TRBD1 (6 bases). This CDR3 has 13 amino acids. V was trimmed by 7 bases and J by 4 bases, leaving 14 bases between them. Looked up from germline, CDR1 is SQVTM and CDR2 is ANQGSEA. The chain's CDR3 is CSATLQGYNEQFF. Written as DNA, the CDR3 is TGCAGCGCAACTCTACAGGGATACAATGAGCAGTTCTTC.

This chain links TRBV6-6 with TRBJ1-3; D unresolved. In germline, CDR1 is MNHNY, CDR2 SVGAGI (reference sequence). This CDR3 is 15 amino acids long. Trimming removed 5 bases from V and 0 bases from J, with 11 bases in between. CDR3 region: CASSATTISGNTIYF. For the CDR3, the DNA is TGTGCCAGCAGTGCCACCACCATCTCTGGAAACACCATATATTTT.

This clone appeared once. This sequence joins TRBV6-5 and TRBJ1-6; D may be TRBD1 (5 bases). Trimming took off 7 bases at V and 4 bases at J, with 14 bases between the two ends. Germline V CDR1 and CDR2: MNHEY, SVGAGI. The CDR3 covers 15 residues. The CDR3: CASTAGRQYNSPLHF. The DNA for the CDR3 is TGTGCCAGCACGGCTGGCCGACAGTATAATTCACCCCTCCACTTT.

The gene calls are TRBV11-2 and TRBJ1-6, with a weak D call TRBD1 (5 bases). The ends were cut back, 4 bases at V and 9 bases at J, with 7 bases in the middle. The germline V gene has CDR1 SGHAT and CDR2 FQNNGV. This CDR3 has 12 amino acids. Written as DNA, the CDR3 is TGTGCCAGCAGCTGGGGGTCTTCACCCCTCCACTTT. It encodes CASSWGSSPLHF.

This chain links TRBV7-2 with TRBJ2-1; 9 positions agree with TRBD1. V lost 5 bases and J lost 6; bases outside the gene matches: 8. The CDR3 extends over 15 amino acids. Per the germline V gene, CDR1 is SGHTA and CDR2 is FQGNSA. Here the CDR3 DNA reads TGTGCCAGCAGCCGGGGACAGGGTAACGTCAATGAGCAGTTCTTC. Protein: CASSRGQGNVNEQFF.